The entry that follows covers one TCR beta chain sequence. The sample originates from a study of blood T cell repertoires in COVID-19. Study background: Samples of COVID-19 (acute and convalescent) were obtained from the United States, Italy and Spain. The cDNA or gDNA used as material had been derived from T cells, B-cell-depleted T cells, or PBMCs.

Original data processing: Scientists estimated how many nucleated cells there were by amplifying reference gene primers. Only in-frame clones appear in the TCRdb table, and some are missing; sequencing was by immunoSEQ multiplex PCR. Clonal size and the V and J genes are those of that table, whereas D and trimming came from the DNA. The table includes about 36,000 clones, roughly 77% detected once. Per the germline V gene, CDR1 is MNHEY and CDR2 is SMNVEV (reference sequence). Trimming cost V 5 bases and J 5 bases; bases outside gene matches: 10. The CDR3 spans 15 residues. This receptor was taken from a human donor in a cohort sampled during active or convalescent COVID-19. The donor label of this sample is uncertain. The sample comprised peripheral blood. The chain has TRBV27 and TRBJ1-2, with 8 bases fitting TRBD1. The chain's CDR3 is CASSPSGTGIYGYTF. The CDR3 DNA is TGTGCCAGCAGTCCCAGCGGGACAGGTATTTATGGCTACACCTTC.